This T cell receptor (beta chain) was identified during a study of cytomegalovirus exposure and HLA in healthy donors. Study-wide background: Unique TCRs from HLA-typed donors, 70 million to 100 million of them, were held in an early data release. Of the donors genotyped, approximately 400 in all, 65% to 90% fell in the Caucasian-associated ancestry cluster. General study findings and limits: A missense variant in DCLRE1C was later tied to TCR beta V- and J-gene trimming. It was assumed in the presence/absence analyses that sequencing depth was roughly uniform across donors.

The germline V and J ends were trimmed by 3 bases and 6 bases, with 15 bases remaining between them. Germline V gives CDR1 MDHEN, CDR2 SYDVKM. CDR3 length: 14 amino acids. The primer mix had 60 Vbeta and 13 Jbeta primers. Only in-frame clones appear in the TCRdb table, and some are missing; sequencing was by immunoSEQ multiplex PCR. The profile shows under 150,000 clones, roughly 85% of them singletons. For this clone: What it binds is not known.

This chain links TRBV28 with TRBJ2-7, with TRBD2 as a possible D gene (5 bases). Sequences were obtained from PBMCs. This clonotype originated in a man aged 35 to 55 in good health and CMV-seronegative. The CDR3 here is CASSFISGSREQYF. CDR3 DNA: TGTGCCAGCAGTTTCATTTCGGGGTCCCGCGAGCAGTACTTC.